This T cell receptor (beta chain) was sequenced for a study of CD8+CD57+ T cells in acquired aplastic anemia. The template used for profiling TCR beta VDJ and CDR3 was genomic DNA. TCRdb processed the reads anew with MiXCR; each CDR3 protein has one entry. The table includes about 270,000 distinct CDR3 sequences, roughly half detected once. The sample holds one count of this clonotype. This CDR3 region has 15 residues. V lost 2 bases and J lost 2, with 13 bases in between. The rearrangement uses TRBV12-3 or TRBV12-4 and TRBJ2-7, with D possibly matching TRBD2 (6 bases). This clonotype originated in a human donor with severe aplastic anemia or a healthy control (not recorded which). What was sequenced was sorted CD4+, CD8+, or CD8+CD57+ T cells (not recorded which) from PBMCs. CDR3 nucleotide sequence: TGTGCCAGCAGTTTAAAGGCGGGAAGCCCCTACGAGCAGTACTTC. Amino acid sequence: CASSLKAGSPYEQYF.